This T cell receptor (beta chain) was identified during a study of T cell responses to AZD1222 COVID-19 vaccine. Study-level points and caveats: Baseline serology detected seropositivity in only a handful of AZD1222 recipients. White British people made up most donors, females outnumbered males, and clonal diversity was possibly underestimated. Spike-specific TCR breadth and depth rose after two AZD1222 doses.

In the case of this clone: The antigen is unknown.

Pooled samples include second doses given at about 4 or 12 weeks. The CDR3 consists of 13 residues. Germline V CDR1 and CDR2: LGHDT, YNNKEL (reference sequence). Trimming took off 4 bases at V and 7 bases at J, with 14 bases between the two ends. Clones were read by immunoSEQ multiplex PCR, and TCRdb kept only the in-frame ones, dropping some. Among around 20,000 clones, 84% were seen once, and the ten largest hold 15% to 20%. The sample in question was peripheral blood, obtained 28 days after the second AZD1222 dose. The sequence was collected from an adult who received the AZD1222 COVID-19 vaccine. This sequence joins TRBV3-1 (or the pseudogene TRBV3-2) and TRBJ2-7; D gene ambiguous. The CDR3 DNA reads as TGTGCCAGCAGCCTAGGCCAACTCCGGGAGCAGTACTTC. Translated: CASSLGQLREQYF.